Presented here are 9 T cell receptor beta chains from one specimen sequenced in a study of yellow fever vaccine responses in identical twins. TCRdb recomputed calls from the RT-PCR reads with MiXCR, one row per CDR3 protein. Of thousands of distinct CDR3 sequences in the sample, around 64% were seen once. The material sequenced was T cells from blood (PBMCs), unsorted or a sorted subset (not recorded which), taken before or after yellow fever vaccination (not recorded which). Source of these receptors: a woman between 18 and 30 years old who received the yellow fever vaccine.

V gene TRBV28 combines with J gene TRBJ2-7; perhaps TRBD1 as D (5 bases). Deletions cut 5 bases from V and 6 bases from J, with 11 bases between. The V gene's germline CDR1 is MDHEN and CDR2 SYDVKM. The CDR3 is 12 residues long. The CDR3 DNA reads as TGTGCCAGCAGTCCCATGGGGCGCGAGCAGTACTTC. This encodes CASSPMGREQYF.

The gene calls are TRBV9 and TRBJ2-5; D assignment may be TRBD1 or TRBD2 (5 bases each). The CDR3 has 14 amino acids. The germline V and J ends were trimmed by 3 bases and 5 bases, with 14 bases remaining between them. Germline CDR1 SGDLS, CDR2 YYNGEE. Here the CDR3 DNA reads TGTGCCAGCAGCGCGGGACCCACTCGGGAGACCCAGTACTTC. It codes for CASSAGPTRETQYF.

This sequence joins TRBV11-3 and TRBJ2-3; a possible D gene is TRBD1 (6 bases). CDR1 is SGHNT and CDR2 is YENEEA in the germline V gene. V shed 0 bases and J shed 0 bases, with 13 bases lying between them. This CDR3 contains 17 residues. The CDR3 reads CASSLELGATSTDTQYF. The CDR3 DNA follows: TGTGCCAGCAGCTTAGAATTGGGGGCTACTAGCACAGATACGCAGTATTTT.

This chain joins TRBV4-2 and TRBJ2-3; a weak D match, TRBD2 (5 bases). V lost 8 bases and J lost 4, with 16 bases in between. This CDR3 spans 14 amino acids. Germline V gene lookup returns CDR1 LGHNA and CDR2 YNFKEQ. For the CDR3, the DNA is TGTGCCAGCTCCACCGGGGTCTCGCCAGATACGCAGTATTTT. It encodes CASSTGVSPDTQYF.

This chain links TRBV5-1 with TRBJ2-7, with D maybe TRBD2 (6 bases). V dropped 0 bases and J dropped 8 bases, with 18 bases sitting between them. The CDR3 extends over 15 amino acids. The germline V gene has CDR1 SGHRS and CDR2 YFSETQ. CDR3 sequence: CASSLDVGGSVQQYF. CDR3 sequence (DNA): TGCGCCAGCAGCTTGGACGTCGGGGGATCCGTCCAGCAGTACTTC.

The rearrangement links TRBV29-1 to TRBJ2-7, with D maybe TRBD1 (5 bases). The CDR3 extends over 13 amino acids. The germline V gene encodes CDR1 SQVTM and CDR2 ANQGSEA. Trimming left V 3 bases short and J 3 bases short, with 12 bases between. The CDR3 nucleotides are TGCAGCGTTGAGCAGGGTGAAAACTACGAGCAGTACTTC. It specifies CSVEQGENYEQYF.

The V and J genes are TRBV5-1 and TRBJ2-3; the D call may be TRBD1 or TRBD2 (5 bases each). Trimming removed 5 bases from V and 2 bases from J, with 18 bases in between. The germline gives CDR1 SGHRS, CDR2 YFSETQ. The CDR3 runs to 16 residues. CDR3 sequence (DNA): TGCGCCAGCAGTCGAGACAGAACAGCGGACACAGATACGCAGTATTTT. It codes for CASSRDRTADTDTQYF.

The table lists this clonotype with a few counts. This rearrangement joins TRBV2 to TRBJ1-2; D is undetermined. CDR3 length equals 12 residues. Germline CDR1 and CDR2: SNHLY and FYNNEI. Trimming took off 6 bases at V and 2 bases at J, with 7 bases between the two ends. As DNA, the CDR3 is TGTGCCAGCAGACAGACCAACTATGGCTACACCTTC. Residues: CASRQTNYGYTF.

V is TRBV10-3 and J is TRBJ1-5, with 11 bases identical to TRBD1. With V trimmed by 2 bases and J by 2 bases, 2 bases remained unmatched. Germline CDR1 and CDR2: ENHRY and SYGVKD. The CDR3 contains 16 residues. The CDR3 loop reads CAISERTGGGNQPQHF. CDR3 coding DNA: TGTGCCATCAGTGAGCGGACAGGGGGCGGCAATCAGCCCCAGCATTTT.